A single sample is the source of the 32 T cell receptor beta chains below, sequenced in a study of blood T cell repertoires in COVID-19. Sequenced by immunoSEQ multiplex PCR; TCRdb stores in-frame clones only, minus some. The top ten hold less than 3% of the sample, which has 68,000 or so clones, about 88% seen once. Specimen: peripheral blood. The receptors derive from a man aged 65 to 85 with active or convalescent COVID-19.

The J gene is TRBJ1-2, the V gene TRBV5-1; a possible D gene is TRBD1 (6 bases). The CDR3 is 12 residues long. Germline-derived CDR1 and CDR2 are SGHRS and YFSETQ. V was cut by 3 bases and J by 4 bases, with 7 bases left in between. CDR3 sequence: CASSSDSYGYTF. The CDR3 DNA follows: TGCGCCAGCAGCTCGGACAGCTATGGCTACACCTTC.

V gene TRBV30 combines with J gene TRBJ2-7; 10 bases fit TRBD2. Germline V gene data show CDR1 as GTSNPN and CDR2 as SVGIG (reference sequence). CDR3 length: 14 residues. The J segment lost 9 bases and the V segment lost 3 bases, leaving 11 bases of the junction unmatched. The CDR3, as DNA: TGTGCCTGGAGCCCCCACAGCGGGAGGGCCGTGCAGTACTTC. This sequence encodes CAWSPHSGRAVQYF.

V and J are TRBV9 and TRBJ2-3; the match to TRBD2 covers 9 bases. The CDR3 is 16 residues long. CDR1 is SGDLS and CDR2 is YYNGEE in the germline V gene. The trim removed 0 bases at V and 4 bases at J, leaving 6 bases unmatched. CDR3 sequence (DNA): TGTGCCAGCAGCGTAGCTAGGGTAGCGGGAGCAGATACGCAGTATTTT. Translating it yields CASSVARVAGADTQYF.

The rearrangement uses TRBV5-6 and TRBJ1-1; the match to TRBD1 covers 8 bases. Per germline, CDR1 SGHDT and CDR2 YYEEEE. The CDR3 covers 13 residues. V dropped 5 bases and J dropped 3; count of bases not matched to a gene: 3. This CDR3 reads CASRDREDTEAFF. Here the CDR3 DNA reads TGTGCCAGCAGGGACAGGGAAGACACTGAAGCTTTCTTT. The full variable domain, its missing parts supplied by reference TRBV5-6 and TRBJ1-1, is DAGVTQSPTHLIKTRGQQVTLRCSPKSGHDTVSWYQQALGQGPQFIFQYYEEEERQRGNFPDRFSGHQFPNYSSELNVNALLLGDSALYLCASRDREDTEAFFGQGTRLTVV.

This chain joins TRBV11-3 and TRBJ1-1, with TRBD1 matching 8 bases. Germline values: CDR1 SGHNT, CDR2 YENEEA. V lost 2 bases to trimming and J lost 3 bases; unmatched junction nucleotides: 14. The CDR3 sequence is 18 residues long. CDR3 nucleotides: TGTGCCAGCAGCTTACCCCCCGCGACAGGGGATCCGGACACTGAAGCTTTCTTT. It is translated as CASSLPPATGDPDTEAFF. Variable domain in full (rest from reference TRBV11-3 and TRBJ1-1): EAGVVQSPRYKIIEKKQPVAFWCNPISGHNTLYWYLQNLGQGPELLIRYENEEAVDDSQLPKDRFSAERLKGVDSTLKIQPAELGDSAVYLCASSLPPATGDPDTEAFFGQGTRLTVV.

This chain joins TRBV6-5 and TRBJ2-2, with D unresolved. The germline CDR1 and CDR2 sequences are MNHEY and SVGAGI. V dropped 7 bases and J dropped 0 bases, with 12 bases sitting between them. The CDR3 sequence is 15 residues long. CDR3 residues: CASTQWAPNTGELFF. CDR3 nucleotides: TGTGCCAGCACCCAGTGGGCCCCGAACACCGGGGAGCTGTTTTTT.

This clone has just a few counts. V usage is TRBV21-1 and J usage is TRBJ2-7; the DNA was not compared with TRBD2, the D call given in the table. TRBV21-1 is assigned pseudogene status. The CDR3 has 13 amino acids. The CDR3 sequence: CASSKKEVRREYF. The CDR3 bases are TGTGCCAGCAGCAAAAAGGAGGTCCGGCGGGAGTACTTC.

DNA for the CDR3: TGTGCCAGCAGCGGGACAGGGCTACTCTATGGCTACACCTTC. Translated: CASSGTGLLYGYTF. The chain carries TRBV11-2 and TRBJ1-2; 9 nucleotides align to TRBD1. CDR1 SGHAT and CDR2 FQNNGV come from the germline V gene. CDR3 size: 14 residues. J was trimmed by 4 bases and V by 5 bases; bases with no gene match: 5.

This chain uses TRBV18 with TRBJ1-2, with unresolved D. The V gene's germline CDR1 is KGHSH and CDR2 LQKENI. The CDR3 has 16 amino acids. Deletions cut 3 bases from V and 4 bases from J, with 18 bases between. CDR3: CASSPTQTTEAYGYTF. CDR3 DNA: TGTGCCAGCTCACCCACACAGACAACAGAAGCCTATGGCTACACCTTC.

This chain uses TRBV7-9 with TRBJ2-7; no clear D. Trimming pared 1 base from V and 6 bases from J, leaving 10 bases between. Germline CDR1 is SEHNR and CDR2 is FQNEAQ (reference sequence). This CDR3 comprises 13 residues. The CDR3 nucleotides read TGTGCCAGCAGCTTAGGTAGCCTGGGCGAGCAGTACTTC. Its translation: CASSLGSLGEQYF.

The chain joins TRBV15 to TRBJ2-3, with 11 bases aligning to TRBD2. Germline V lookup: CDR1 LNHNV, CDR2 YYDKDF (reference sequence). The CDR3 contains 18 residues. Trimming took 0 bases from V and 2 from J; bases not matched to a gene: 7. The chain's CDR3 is CATSRDLRLAGPTDTQYF. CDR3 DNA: TGTGCCACCAGCAGAGATCTGAGACTAGCGGGGCCCACAGATACGCAGTATTTT.

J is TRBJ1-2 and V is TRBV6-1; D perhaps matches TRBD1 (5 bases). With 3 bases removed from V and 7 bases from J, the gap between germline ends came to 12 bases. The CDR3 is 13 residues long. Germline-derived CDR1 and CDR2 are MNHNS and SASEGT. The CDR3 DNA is TGTGCCAGCAGTGAGGTGCCAGGGTCTGGCTACACCTTC. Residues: CASSEVPGSGYTF.

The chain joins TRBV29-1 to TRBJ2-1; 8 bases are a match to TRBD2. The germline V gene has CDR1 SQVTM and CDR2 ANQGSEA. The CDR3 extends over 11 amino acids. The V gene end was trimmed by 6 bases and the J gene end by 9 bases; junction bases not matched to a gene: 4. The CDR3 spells CSVRAGGEQFF. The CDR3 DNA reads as TGCAGCGTACGCGCGGGGGGTGAGCAGTTCTTC.

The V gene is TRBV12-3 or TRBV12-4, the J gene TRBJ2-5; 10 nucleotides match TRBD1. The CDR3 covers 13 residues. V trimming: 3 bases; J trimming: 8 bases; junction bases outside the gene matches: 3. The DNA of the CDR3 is TGTGCCAGCAGTTTTGGGACAGGGGAAACCCAGTACTTC. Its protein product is CASSFGTGETQYF.

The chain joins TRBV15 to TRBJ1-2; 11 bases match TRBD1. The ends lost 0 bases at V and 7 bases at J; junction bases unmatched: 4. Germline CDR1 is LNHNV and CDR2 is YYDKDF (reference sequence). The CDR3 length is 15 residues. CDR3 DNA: TGTGCCACCAGCAGAGATTGGACAGGGGGCTTTGGCTACACCTTC. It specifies CATSRDWTGGFGYTF.

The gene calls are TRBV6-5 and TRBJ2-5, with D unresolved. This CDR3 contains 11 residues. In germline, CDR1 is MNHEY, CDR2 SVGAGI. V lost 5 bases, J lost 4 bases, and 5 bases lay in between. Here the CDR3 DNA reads TGTGCCAGCAGTCATAGAGAGACCCAGTACTTC. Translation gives CASSHRETQYF.

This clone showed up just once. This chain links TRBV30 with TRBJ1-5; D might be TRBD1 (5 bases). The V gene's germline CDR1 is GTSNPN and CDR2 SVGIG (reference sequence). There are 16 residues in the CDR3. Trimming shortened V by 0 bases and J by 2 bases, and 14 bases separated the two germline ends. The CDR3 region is CAWSVRGGLGNQPQHF. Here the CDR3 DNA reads TGTGCCTGGAGTGTACGGGGGGGGTTGGGCAATCAGCCCCAGCATTTT.

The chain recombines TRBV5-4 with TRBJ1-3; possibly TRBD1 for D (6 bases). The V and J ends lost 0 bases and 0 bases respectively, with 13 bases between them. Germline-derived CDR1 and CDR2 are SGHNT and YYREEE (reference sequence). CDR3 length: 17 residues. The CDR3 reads CASSLAPLGHSGNTIYF. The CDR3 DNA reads TGTGCCAGCAGCTTGGCGCCTCTGGGACACTCTGGAAACACCATATATTTT.

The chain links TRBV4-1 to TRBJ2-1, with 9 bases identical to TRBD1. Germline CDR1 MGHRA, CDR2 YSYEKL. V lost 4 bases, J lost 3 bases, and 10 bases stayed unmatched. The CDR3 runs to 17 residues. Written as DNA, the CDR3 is TGCGCCAGCAGCCCGACGACAGGGGGACGAATCTACAATGAGCAGTTCTTC. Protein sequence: CASSPTTGGRIYNEQFF.

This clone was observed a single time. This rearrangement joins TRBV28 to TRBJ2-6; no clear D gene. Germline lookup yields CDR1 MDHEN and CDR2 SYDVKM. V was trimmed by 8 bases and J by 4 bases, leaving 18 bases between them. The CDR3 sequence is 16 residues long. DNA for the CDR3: TGTGCCAGCCGCCACCACTCCGTCCCCGGGGCCAACGTCCTGACTTTC. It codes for CASRHHSVPGANVLTF.

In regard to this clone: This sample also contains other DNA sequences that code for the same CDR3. The chain's CDR3 is CASSGIAGAGEQYF. The CDR3 DNA reads as TGCGCCAGCAGCGGCATAGCGGGGGCTGGTGAGCAGTACTTC. The chain carries TRBV5-1 and TRBJ2-7; 9 bases map to TRBD2. The ends lost 4 bases at V and 7 bases at J; junction bases unmatched: 9. Germline V lookup: CDR1 SGHRS, CDR2 YFSETQ. CDR3 size: 14 residues.

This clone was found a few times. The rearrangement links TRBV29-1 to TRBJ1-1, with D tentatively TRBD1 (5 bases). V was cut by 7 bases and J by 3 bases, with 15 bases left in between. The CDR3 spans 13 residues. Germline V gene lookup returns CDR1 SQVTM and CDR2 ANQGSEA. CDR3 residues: CSAAGWGDTEAFF. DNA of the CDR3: TGCAGCGCGGCGGGTTGGGGCGACACTGAAGCTTTCTTT.

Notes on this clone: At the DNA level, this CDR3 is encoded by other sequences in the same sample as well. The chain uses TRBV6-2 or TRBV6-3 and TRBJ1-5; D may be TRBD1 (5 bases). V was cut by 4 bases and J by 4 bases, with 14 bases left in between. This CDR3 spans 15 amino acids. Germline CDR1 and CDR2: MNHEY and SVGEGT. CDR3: CASSWGGSGNQPQHF. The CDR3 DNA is TGTGCCAGCAGTTGGGGGGGATCGGGGAATCAGCCCCAGCATTTT.

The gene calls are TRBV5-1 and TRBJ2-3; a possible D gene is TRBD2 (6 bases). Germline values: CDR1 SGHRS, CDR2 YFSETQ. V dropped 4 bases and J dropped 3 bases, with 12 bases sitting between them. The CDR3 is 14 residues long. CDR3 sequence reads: CASSLRGETDTQYF. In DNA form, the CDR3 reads TGCGCCAGCAGCCTCCGCGGGGAGACAGATACGCAGTATTTT.

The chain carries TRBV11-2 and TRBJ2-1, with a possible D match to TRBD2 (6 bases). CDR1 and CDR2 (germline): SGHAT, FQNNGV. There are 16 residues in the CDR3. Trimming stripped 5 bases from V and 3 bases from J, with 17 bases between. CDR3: CASSELVGGNYNEQFF. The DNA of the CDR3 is TGTGCCAGCAGCGAACTGGTTGGGGGGAACTACAATGAGCAGTTCTTC. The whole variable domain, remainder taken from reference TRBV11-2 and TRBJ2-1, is EAGVAQSPRYKIIEKRQSVAFWCNPISGHATLYWYQQILGQGPKLLIQFQNNGVVDDSQLPKDRFSAERLKGVDSTLKIQPAKLEDSAVYLCASSELVGGNYNEQFFGPGTRLTVL.

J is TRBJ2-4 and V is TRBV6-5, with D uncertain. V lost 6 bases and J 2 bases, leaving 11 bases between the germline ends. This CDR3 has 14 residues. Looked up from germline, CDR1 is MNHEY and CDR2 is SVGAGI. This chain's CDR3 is CASSLGWSKNIQYF. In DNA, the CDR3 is TGTGCCAGCAGCCTAGGATGGTCCAAAAACATTCAGTACTTC.

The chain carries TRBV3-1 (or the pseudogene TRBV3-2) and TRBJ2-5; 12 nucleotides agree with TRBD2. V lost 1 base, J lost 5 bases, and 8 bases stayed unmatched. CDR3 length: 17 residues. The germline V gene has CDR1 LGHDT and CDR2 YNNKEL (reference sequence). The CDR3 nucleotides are TGTGCCAGCAGCCAAGTACTAGCGGGAGGCGCAACGGAGACCCAGTACTTC. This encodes CASSQVLAGGATETQYF.

CDR3 protein: CASSVGLTDTDTQYF. CDR3 coding DNA: TGTGCCAGCAGCGTAGGGCTTACAGACACAGATACGCAGTATTTT. The chain joins TRBV9 to TRBJ2-3; D gene unclear. The germline V gene has CDR1 SGDLS and CDR2 YYNGEE. Trimming shortened V by 0 bases and J by 2 bases, and 10 bases separated the two germline ends. The CDR3 sequence is 15 residues long. Combining the CDR3 with reference TRBV9 and TRBJ2-3 gives the whole variable domain DSGVTQTPKHLITATGQRVTLRCSPRSGDLSVYWYQQSLDQGLQFLIQYYNGEERAKGNILERFSAQQFPDLHSELNLSSLELGDSALYFCASSVGLTDTDTQYFGPGTRLTVL.

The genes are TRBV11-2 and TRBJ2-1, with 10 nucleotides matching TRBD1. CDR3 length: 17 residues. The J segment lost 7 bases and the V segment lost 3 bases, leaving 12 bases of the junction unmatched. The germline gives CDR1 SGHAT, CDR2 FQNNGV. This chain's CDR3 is CASSFRSGTGVGNEQFF. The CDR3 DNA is TGTGCCAGCAGCTTTCGATCCGGGACAGGGGTGGGAAATGAGCAGTTCTTC.

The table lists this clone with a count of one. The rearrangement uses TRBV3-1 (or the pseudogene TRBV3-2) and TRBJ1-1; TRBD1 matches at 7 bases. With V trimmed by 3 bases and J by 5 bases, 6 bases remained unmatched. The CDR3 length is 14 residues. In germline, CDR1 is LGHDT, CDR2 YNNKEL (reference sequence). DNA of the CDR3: TGTGCCAGCAGCCACCACAGGGGTGGGACTGAAGCTTTCTTT. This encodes CASSHHRGGTEAFF.

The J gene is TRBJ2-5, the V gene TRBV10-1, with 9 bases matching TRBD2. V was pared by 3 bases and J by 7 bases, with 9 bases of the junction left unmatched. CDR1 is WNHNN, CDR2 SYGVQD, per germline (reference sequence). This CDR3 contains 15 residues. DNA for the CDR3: TGCGCCAGCAGTGAATGGCGGGAGGGCTCAGGGACCCAGTACTTC. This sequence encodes CASSEWREGSGTQYF.

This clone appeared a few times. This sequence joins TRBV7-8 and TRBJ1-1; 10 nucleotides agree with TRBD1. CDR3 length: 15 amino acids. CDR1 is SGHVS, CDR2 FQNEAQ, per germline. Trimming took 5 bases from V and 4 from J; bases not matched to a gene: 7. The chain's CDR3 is CASSAQGQGITEAFF. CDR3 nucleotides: TGTGCCAGCAGCGCCCAGGGACAGGGGATCACTGAAGCTTTCTTT.